These 26 T cell receptor beta chains were sequenced from one sample in a study of chemoradiotherapy in HPV16-positive cancers. Repertoires were generated with immunoSEQ multiplex PCR, while TCRdb's copy carries only in-frame clones and drops some. The table lists about 14,000 clones, roughly 91% of them singletons, with around 2.9% in the top ten. The sequencing here drew on blood, taken from a patient who underwent chemoradiotherapy. Receptors were obtained from a human donor with HPV-associated anogenital cancer.

The chain is built from TRBV19 and TRBJ1-6, with 7 bases identical to TRBD1. Trimming took 4 bases from V and 0 from J; bases not matched to a gene: 3. The CDR3 length is 16 residues. CDR1 and CDR2 (germline): LNHDA, SQIVND (reference sequence). CDR3 loop: CASSNNRGSYNSPLHF. In nucleotides, the CDR3 is TGTGCCAGTAGTAACAACAGGGGCTCCTATAATTCACCCCTCCACTTT.

The rearrangement joins TRBV4-1 to TRBJ2-5; 8 nucleotides line up with TRBD1. V trimming: 1 base; J trimming: 11 bases; junction bases outside the gene matches: 9. The CDR3 is made up of 14 amino acids. The germline gives CDR1 MGHRA, CDR2 YSYEKL. The chain's CDR3 is CASSQGQGAQEQYF. The CDR3 coding sequence is TGCGCCAGCAGCCAAGGTCAGGGGGCGCAAGAGCAGTACTTC.

This rearrangement joins TRBV5-1 to TRBJ2-3; 8 positions agree with TRBD2. The CDR3 length is 14 residues. CDR1 and CDR2 (germline): SGHRS, YFSETQ. J was trimmed by 5 bases and V by 8 bases; bases with no gene match: 10. The DNA for the CDR3 is TGCGCCAGTTACGGAGCGGGGGAAGTAGATACGCAGTATTTT. The encoded protein is CASYGAGEVDTQYF.

This rearrangement joins TRBV4-1 to TRBJ1-6; the D is unclear. V gave up 0 bases and J gave up 3 bases, with 9 bases separating them. CDR1 is MGHRA, CDR2 YSYEKL, per germline. CDR3 length: 16 amino acids. The CDR3, as DNA: TGCGCCAGCAGCCAAGAGGGCCGCCTCTATAATTCACCCCTCCACTTT. Protein product: CASSQEGRLYNSPLHF.

The chain employs TRBV18 and TRBJ2-5; unclear D gene. Germline loops: CDR1 KGHSH, CDR2 LQKENI. The CDR3 is 13 residues long. Trimming removed 9 bases at V and 2 bases at J, with 13 bases between. For the CDR3, the DNA is TGTGCCAGTTCAGCCGGCAGACAAGAGACCCAGTACTTC. Translating it yields CASSAGRQETQYF.

The rearrangement uses TRBV2 and TRBJ1-2, with D hard to call. Germline-derived CDR1 and CDR2 are SNHLY and FYNNEI. V lost 3 bases and J lost 6, with 14 bases in between. This CDR3 is built from 14 residues. The CDR3 region is CASSDPNGRNGYTF. CDR3 coding DNA: TGTGCCAGCAGTGACCCGAATGGCAGGAATGGCTACACCTTC.

The chain has TRBV5-1 and TRBJ2-7, with D uncertain. The CDR3 length is 13 residues. CDR1 SGHRS and CDR2 YFSETQ come from the germline V gene. Trimming took off 0 bases at V and 4 bases at J, with 8 bases between the two ends. CDR3 residues: CASSLVSEYEQYF. CDR3 DNA sequence: TGCGCCAGCAGCTTGGTCTCGGAGTACGAGCAGTACTTC.

The V and J genes are TRBV27 and TRBJ2-7; a weak D match, TRBD2 (6 bases). Germline lookup yields CDR1 MNHEY and CDR2 SMNVEV (reference sequence). The V and J ends lost 2 bases and 2 bases respectively, with 13 bases between them. The CDR3 extends over 15 amino acids. The CDR3 coding sequence is TGTGCCAGCAGTTTAAAAGGGCGGGGAACCTACGAGCAGTACTTC. Encoded protein: CASSLKGRGTYEQYF.

The rearrangement joins TRBV18 to TRBJ2-7; no firm D call. Germline loops: CDR1 KGHSH, CDR2 LQKENI. Trimming removed 8 bases at V and 3 bases at J, with 17 bases between. This CDR3 comprises 14 residues. The CDR3: CASAQMLGNYEQYF. The CDR3 bases are TGTGCCAGCGCTCAAATGTTAGGGAACTACGAGCAGTACTTC.

The chain has TRBV18 and TRBJ1-2; D is unresolved. CDR1 is KGHSH, CDR2 LQKENI, per germline. Trimming cost V 2 bases and J 5 bases, with 12 bases left between them. The CDR3 has 14 amino acids. CDR3 protein: CASSPITEQYGYTF. CDR3 bases: TGTGCCAGCTCACCAATCACAGAGCAATATGGCTACACCTTC.

This clone was seen once. CDR3 coding DNA: TGTGCCAGCTCACCCGGGACGCAAAATGAAAAACTGTTTTTT. It translates to CASSPGTQNEKLFF. The chain joins TRBV18 to TRBJ1-4; TRBD1 is a possible D gene (5 bases). V was shortened by 3 bases and J by 5 bases, with 10 bases between the two germline ends. Germline CDR1 is KGHSH and CDR2 is LQKENI. The CDR3 totals 14 residues.

The chain uses TRBV11-2 and TRBJ1-3; weak D call: TRBD1 (5 bases). Germline CDR1 is SGHAT and CDR2 is FQNNGV. This CDR3 comprises 13 residues. Trimming cost V 4 bases and J 4 bases, with 8 bases left between them. The CDR3 protein is CASSSGGGNTIYF. The CDR3 DNA is TGTGCCAGCAGCTCCGGGGGAGGAAACACCATATATTTT.

The V and J genes are TRBV5-4 and TRBJ2-7; 14 bases map to TRBD2. Trimming cost V 2 bases and J 7 bases; bases outside gene matches: 5. The CDR3 consists of 15 residues. From germline, CDR1 is SGHNT and CDR2 YYREEE (reference sequence). In DNA form, the CDR3 reads TGTGCCAGCAGCTTCCGGACTAGCGGGGGGTTAGAGCAGTACTTC. Its translation is CASSFRTSGGLEQYF.

CDR3 nucleotides: TGTGCCAGCAGTTTTAGAGGACAGGGGTTGTACGAGCAGTACTTC. It specifies CASSFRGQGLYEQYF. The rearrangement uses TRBV27 and TRBJ2-7; 9 bases align to TRBD1. The V gene's germline CDR1 is MNHEY and CDR2 SMNVEV (reference sequence). This CDR3 has 15 amino acids. The ends lost 3 bases at V and 4 bases at J; junction bases unmatched: 7.

V is TRBV29-1 and J is TRBJ2-3; D is uncertain. Germline V lookup: CDR1 SQVTM, CDR2 ANQGSEA. Trimming cost V 4 bases and J 3 bases, with 8 bases left between them. CDR3 length: 12 amino acids. For the CDR3, the DNA is TGCAGCGTTGTCATCAGAACAGATACGCAGTATTTT. It encodes CSVVIRTDTQYF.

The rearrangement links TRBV5-1 to TRBJ2-2; no definite D call. The germline V gene encodes CDR1 SGHRS and CDR2 YFSETQ. V was pared by 1 base and J by 4 bases, with 8 bases between. The CDR3 spans 14 residues. The CDR3 loop is CASSLYQATGELFF. CDR3 bases: TGCGCCAGCAGCTTGTACCAGGCCACCGGGGAGCTGTTTTTT.

The chain joins TRBV2 to TRBJ2-7; the match to TRBD1 covers 9 bases. CDR1 is SNHLY, CDR2 FYNNEI, per germline. The CDR3 contains 14 residues. Unmatched junction bases numbered 6, after V lost 6 bases and J lost 3 bases. CDR3 sequence (DNA): TGTGCCAGCAGGAAGGGACAGGGTGGCTACGAGCAGTACTTC. This sequence encodes CASRKGQGGYEQYF.

The chain combines TRBV10-1 with TRBJ1-4, with D perhaps TRBD1 (5 bases). Looked up from germline, CDR1 is WNHNN and CDR2 is SYGVQD (reference sequence). V was pared by 6 bases and J by 10 bases, with 21 bases between. The CDR3 has 15 residues. DNA of the CDR3: TGCGCCAGCAGCGCGGGGCAGCAGAGTCAGGGAAAACTGTTTTTT. Its protein product is CASSAGQQSQGKLFF.

The rearrangement links TRBV5-1 to TRBJ2-7, with a weak D call TRBD2 (6 bases). The CDR3 contains 15 residues. Trimming removed 10 bases from V and 3 bases from J, with 23 bases in between. In germline, CDR1 is SGHRS, CDR2 YFSETQ. In DNA form, the CDR3 reads TGCGCCCATAAGGGATGGAGGGGAATTTACTACGAGCAGTACTTC. It translates to CAHKGWRGIYYEQYF. The variable domain in full, with the rest retrieved from reference TRBV5-1 and TRBJ2-7, is KAGVTQTPRYLIKTRGQQVTLSCSPISGHRSVSWYQQTPGQGLQFLFEYFSETQRNKGNFPGRFSGRQFSNSRSEMNVSTLELGDSALYLCAHKGWRGIYYEQYFGPGTRLTVT.

The chain carries TRBV6-1 and TRBJ1-5; a weak D match, TRBD1 (5 bases). This CDR3 spans 16 amino acids. Germline CDR1 and CDR2: MNHNS and SASEGT. The germline V and J ends were trimmed by 2 bases and 0 bases, with 11 bases remaining between them. In DNA, the CDR3 is TGTGCCAGCAGTGAAATCATAGGGACTAGCAATCAGCCCCAGCATTTT. Protein sequence: CASSEIIGTSNQPQHF.

The rearrangement joins TRBV6-5 to TRBJ2-7, with D tentatively TRBD1 or TRBD2 (6 bases each). This CDR3 has 14 amino acids. Trimming removed 2 bases from V and 3 bases from J, with 11 bases in between. Germline lookup yields CDR1 MNHEY and CDR2 SVGAGI. The CDR3 region is CASSYRGALYEQYF. The CDR3, as DNA: TGTGCCAGCAGTTACAGGGGGGCCCTCTACGAGCAGTACTTC.

The chain employs TRBV7-9 and TRBJ2-1, with D possibly being TRBD1 or TRBD2 (5 bases each). V was trimmed by 6 bases and J by 7 bases, leaving 7 bases between them. CDR3 length equals 11 residues. Germline V gene lookup returns CDR1 SEHNR and CDR2 FQNEAQ (reference sequence). For the CDR3, the DNA is TGTGCCAGCAGATGGGGGAATGAGCAGTTCTTC. Protein sequence: CASRWGNEQFF. Complete variable domain (other parts from reference TRBV7-9 and TRBJ2-1): DTGVSQNPRHKITKRGQNVTFRCDPISEHNRLYWYRQTLGQGPEFLTYFQNEAQLEKSRLLSDRFSAERPKGSFSTLEIQRTEQGDSAMYLCASRWGNEQFFGPGTRLTVL.

The chain joins TRBV28 to TRBJ2-7; D is ambiguous. The ends were cut back, 7 bases at V and 4 bases at J, with 11 bases in the middle. Per the germline V gene, CDR1 is MDHEN and CDR2 is SYDVKM. The CDR3 extends over 12 amino acids. The CDR3 reads CASTTTRYEQYF. CDR3 coding DNA: TGTGCCAGCACGACCACAAGATACGAGCAGTACTTC.

The gene calls are TRBV10-3 and TRBJ1-6; D is perhaps TRBD1 (6 bases). There are 14 residues in the CDR3. Trimming removed 4 bases from V and 7 bases from J, with 11 bases in between. Per the germline V gene, CDR1 is ENHRY and CDR2 is SYGVKD. CDR3 sequence reads: CAISGVGTNSPLHF. The CDR3 nucleotides are TGTGCCATCAGTGGGGTGGGGACAAATTCACCCCTCCACTTT.

V is TRBV11-2 and J is TRBJ1-4, with D possibly matching TRBD1 (5 bases). CDR1 is SGHAT and CDR2 is FQNNGV in the germline V gene. The length of the CDR3 is 16 residues. V gave up 8 bases and J gave up 2 bases, with 18 bases separating them. The CDR3 bases are TGTGCCAGCGGTAGATCGGGGGTCGGGACTAATGAAAAACTGTTTTTT. Residues: CASGRSGVGTNEKLFF.

The J gene is TRBJ2-2, the V gene TRBV5-4, with 9 bases matching TRBD1. The CDR3 extends over 16 amino acids. V was clipped by 5 bases and J by 3 bases; unmatched bases: 8. CDR1 is SGHNT and CDR2 is YYREEE in the germline V gene (reference sequence). The CDR3 bases are TGTGCCAGCAGGACCGAGGGACAGGGTCACACCGGGGAGCTGTTTTTT. Its translation is CASRTEGQGHTGELFF.